This T cell receptor (beta chain) was sequenced in a study of blood T cell repertoires in COVID-19. Study-wide context: Acute-phase and convalescent COVID-19 samples originated in the United States, Italy and Spain. Sources were T cells, B-cell-depleted T cells, or PBMCs; the material itself was cDNA or gDNA.

In the authors' workflow: By means of reference gene primer amplification, nucleated cell counts were estimated. Generated by immunoSEQ multiplex PCR, the TCRdb table keeps only in-frame clones and is missing some. The V and J calls and clone size are taken from that table; D and trimming were inferred from the DNA. The table includes fewer than 150,000 clones, 70% to 90% detected once. With 5 bases removed from V and 2 bases from J, the gap between germline ends came to 10 bases. The CDR3 is 15 residues long. The germline V gene encodes CDR1 SEHNR and CDR2 FQNEAQ (reference sequence). The V call is TRBV7-9, the J call TRBJ2-6, with a tentative D call TRBD2 (6 bases). The TCR sequence derives from a woman aged 45-65 years with active or convalescent COVID-19. What was sequenced was peripheral blood. The CDR3 DNA is TGTGCCAGCAGCCAGGGCGGGGCTGGGGCCAACGTCCTGACTTTC. Translated, it gives CASSQGGAGANVLTF.